The 19 T cell receptor beta chains reported below all come from one sample, sequenced in a study of cytomegalovirus exposure and HLA in healthy donors. With 60 Vbeta and 13 Jbeta primers, the PCR was carried out. This table comes from immunoSEQ multiplex PCR, and its TCRdb copy is limited to in-frame clones, with some not included. Among more than 50,000 clones listed, roughly 80% were seen once. Sequenced material: PBMCs. All receptors come from a woman in her thirties or forties in good health and CMV-seropositive.

The chain has TRBV5-6 and TRBJ2-3; 7 nucleotides align to TRBD2. Germline assignment: CDR1 SGHDT and CDR2 YYEEEE. This CDR3 has 16 amino acids. J lost 4 bases, V lost 1 base, and 9 bases had no gene match. The CDR3 is CASSLKRGEGADTQYF. The CDR3 region has the DNA TGTGCCAGCAGCTTGAAGAGAGGGGAGGGCGCAGATACGCAGTATTTT.

The CDR3 region is CASGGGRSDTQYF. Written as DNA, the CDR3 is TGTGCCAGCGGGGGGGGGCGCTCAGATACGCAGTATTTT. This rearrangement joins TRBV6-1 to TRBJ2-3, with a weak D call TRBD2 (7 bases). Trimming took 8 bases from V and 4 from J, leaving 13 bases between them. Germline CDR1 MNHNS, CDR2 SASEGT. The CDR3 length is 13 residues.

The chain is built from TRBV19 and TRBJ2-1; 7 positions match TRBD1. Germline V gene lookup returns CDR1 LNHDA and CDR2 SQIVND (reference sequence). V trimming: 3 bases; J trimming: 0 bases; junction bases outside the gene matches: 14. CDR3 length: 19 amino acids. The CDR3 nucleotides read TGTGCCAGTAGTATTCGGACAGGCGTCGTTATCAGCTCCTACAATGAGCAGTTCTTC. Encoded protein: CASSIRTGVVISSYNEQFF. The full variable domain, completed using reference TRBV19 and TRBJ2-1, is DGGITQSPKYLFRKEGQNVTLSCEQNLNHDAMYWYRQDPGQGLRLIYYSQIVNDFQKGDIAEGYSVSREKKESFPLTVTSAQKNPTAFYLCASSIRTGVVISSYNEQFFGPGTRLTVL.

The V gene is TRBV5-1, the J gene TRBJ2-7; TRBD2 agrees at 12 bases. The J segment lost 4 bases and the V segment lost 1 base, leaving 0 bases of the junction unmatched. Germline V lookup: CDR1 SGHRS, CDR2 YFSETQ. The CDR3 extends over 14 amino acids. CDR3: CASSLTSGGYEQYF. CDR3 DNA: TGCGCCAGCAGCTTGACTAGCGGGGGGTACGAGCAGTACTTC.

This clone has only one observation. The V call is TRBV11-3, the J call TRBJ2-2, with D perhaps matching TRBD2 (6 bases). The CDR3 loop spans 15 amino acids. V was trimmed by 1 base and J by 5 bases, leaving 11 bases between them. Germline V gives CDR1 SGHNT, CDR2 YENEEA. The CDR3 DNA reads as TGTGCCAGCAGCTTAGCGGCGGAGGGGACCGGGGAGCTGTTTTTT. This encodes CASSLAAEGTGELFF.

V is TRBV27 and J is TRBJ2-7; TRBD1 matches at 7 bases. The germline V gene encodes CDR1 MNHEY and CDR2 SMNVEV (reference sequence). The J segment lost 4 bases and the V segment lost 5 bases, leaving 5 bases of the junction unmatched. This CDR3 has 13 residues. The CDR3 coding sequence is TGTGCCAGCAGTACAGGGGTCGGGTACGAGCAGTACTTC. Translation gives CASSTGVGYEQYF.

This clone is a singleton in its sample. This chain connects TRBV30 to TRBJ1-1; a weak D match, TRBD1 (5 bases). This CDR3 is 13 amino acids long. Germline CDR1 reads GTSNPN; CDR2 reads SVGIG (reference sequence). V dropped 0 bases and J dropped 4 bases, with 9 bases sitting between them. The DNA for the CDR3 is TGTGCCTGGAGTGTAATAGGGGTCACTGAAGCTTTCTTT. It encodes CAWSVIGVTEAFF.

The gene calls are TRBV7-9 and TRBJ1-1; no reliable D call. V was shortened by 5 bases and J by 3 bases, with 10 bases between the two germline ends. The germline CDR1 and CDR2 sequences are SEHNR and FQNEAQ (reference sequence). The CDR3 runs 13 residues. The CDR3 DNA reads TGTGCCAGCAGCACCTTATTAGACACTGAAGCTTTCTTT. Encoded protein: CASSTLLDTEAFF.

The gene calls are TRBV27 and TRBJ1-4; TRBD1 aligns across 7 bases. From germline, CDR1 is MNHEY and CDR2 SMNVEV (reference sequence). Germline trimming cut 6 bases from V and 5 bases from J; bases unmatched to any gene: 9. The CDR3 is made up of 15 amino acids. This CDR3 reads CASSPSPGQNEKLFF. The CDR3 region has the DNA TGTGCCAGCAGCCCTTCCCCGGGACAGAATGAAAAACTGTTTTTT.

V gene TRBV13 combines with J gene TRBJ1-2, with no clear D. Trimming shortened V by 5 bases and J by 2 bases, and 15 bases separated the two germline ends. This CDR3 is 15 amino acids long. CDR1 is PRHDT and CDR2 is FYEKMQ in the germline V gene (reference sequence). CDR3 loop: CASSPGNTPNYGYTF. The CDR3 DNA reads as TGTGCCAGCAGCCCGGGGAACACTCCGAACTATGGCTACACCTTC.

The count of this clone is one. V and J are TRBV5-1 and TRBJ2-3; tentative D call: TRBD2 (7 bases). Trimming took off 0 bases at V and 1 base at J, with 15 bases between the two ends. The V gene's germline CDR1 is SGHRS and CDR2 YFSETQ. The CDR3 consists of 17 residues. The CDR3 DNA follows: TGCGCCAGCAGCTTGGGGGGGGGCCTAGATCGCACAGATACGCAGTATTTT. This gives the protein CASSLGGGLDRTDTQYF.

The chain couples TRBV28 to TRBJ1-2; D is perhaps TRBD1 (5 bases). Germline V CDR1 and CDR2: MDHEN, SYDVKM. V lost 8 bases and J 8 bases, leaving 12 bases between the germline ends. This CDR3 has 11 residues. The CDR3 loop reads CASGARWGYTF. In DNA, the CDR3 is TGTGCCAGCGGGGCCCGGTGGGGCTACACCTTC.

The V gene is TRBV5-4, the J gene TRBJ2-1; 7 positions agree with TRBD2. Trimming cost V 4 bases and J 2 bases; bases outside gene matches: 9. This CDR3 is built from 16 residues. Germline lookup yields CDR1 SGHNT and CDR2 YYREEE (reference sequence). The CDR3 bases are TGTGCCAGCAGCCAGCAGCGGGGCGCCACCTACAATGAGCAGTTCTTC. This sequence encodes CASSQQRGATYNEQFF.

V usage is TRBV7-6 and J usage is TRBJ2-2, with D perhaps TRBD1 (6 bases). The V gene's germline CDR1 is SGHVS and CDR2 FNYEAQ. Trimming pared 1 base from V and 1 base from J, leaving 10 bases between. This CDR3 comprises 16 residues. CDR3 sequence: CASSLGTARNTGELFF. The CDR3 DNA reads as TGTGCCAGCAGCTTAGGGACAGCCAGGAACACCGGGGAGCTGTTTTTT.

The V gene is TRBV25-1, the J gene TRBJ2-7, with D tentatively TRBD2 (6 bases). V dropped 2 bases and J dropped 0 bases, with 14 bases sitting between them. CDR1 is MGHDK and CDR2 is SYGVNS in the germline V gene. This CDR3 spans 16 amino acids. CDR3 bases: TGTGCCAGCAGTGAACCCCCCCCGGGAGACTCCTACGAGCAGTACTTC. It is translated as CASSEPPPGDSYEQYF.

The chain is built from TRBV19 and TRBJ1-6; a possible D gene is TRBD1 (5 bases). The germline V gene encodes CDR1 LNHDA and CDR2 SQIVND (reference sequence). Trimming took 3 bases from V and 11 from J, leaving 20 bases between them. CDR3 length equals 16 residues. The CDR3 nucleotides are TGTGCCAGTAGTATGCCGGGCCAAAGGGGTAGGACACCCCTCCACTTT. Translation gives CASSMPGQRGRTPLHF.

The J gene is TRBJ1-5, the V gene TRBV10-3; 7 bases fit TRBD1. Per germline, CDR1 ENHRY and CDR2 SYGVKD. The CDR3 sequence is 14 residues long. Unmatched junction bases numbered 10, after V lost 9 bases and J lost 5 bases. The DNA of the CDR3 is TGTGCCATTAGTAACAGGGGTGGCGATCAGCCCCAGCATTTT. Translated: CAISNRGGDQPQHF.

V usage is TRBV5-4 and J usage is TRBJ2-1, with 8 bases that match TRBD2. V was clipped by 3 bases and J by 5 bases; unmatched bases: 7. CDR1 and CDR2 from the germline V gene are SGHNT and YYREEE (reference sequence). The CDR3 has 15 amino acids. The CDR3 DNA sequence: TGTGCCAGCAGCTCTGGGACTAGAGCGGACAATGAGCAGTTCTTC. This codes for CASSSGTRADNEQFF.

This CDR3 reads CASSSLNPERTEAFF. The CDR3 DNA reads TGCGCCAGCAGCTCCCTAAATCCCGAGCGGACTGAAGCTTTCTTT. The chain carries TRBV5-1 and TRBJ1-1; no firm D call. Germline CDR1 SGHRS, CDR2 YFSETQ. V was clipped by 3 bases and J by 5 bases, with 17 bases between them. This CDR3 has 15 residues.